Listed here are 14 T cell receptor beta chains from one sample, sequenced in a study of monozygotic twins with inflammatory bowel disease. TCRdb reanalyzed the 5' RACE reads, giving one entry per CDR3 protein sequence and no DNA. In all, the sample yields around 140,000 distinct CDR3 sequences. The sequencing input was blood. The receptors come from a human donor with ulcerative colitis or Crohn's disease, or a healthy co-twin of an affected twin (not recorded which).

This CDR3 is CASRPDRVGQPQHF. The chain couples TRBV28 to TRBJ1-5; the D gene TCRdb calls, TRBD1, cannot be checked with no DNA. The length of the CDR3 is 14 residues. CDR1 is MDHEN and CDR2 is SYDVKM in the germline V gene.

J is TRBJ2-2 and V is TRBV10-3. The CDR3 runs 13 residues. CDR1 and CDR2 (germline): ENHRY, SYGVKD. CDR3: CAISDGNTGELFF.

This chain connects TRBV7-8 to TRBJ2-7; TCRdb's D gene call, TRBD1, goes unchecked for lack of DNA. This CDR3 has 15 amino acids. Germline V gene sequence: CDR1 SGHVS, CDR2 FQNEAQ. CDR3 residues: CASSLGAGLTYEQYF.

V and J are TRBV4-2 and TRBJ1-2; TCRdb picks TRBD1, but there is no DNA to check that call. Germline V lookup: CDR1 LGHNA, CDR2 YNFKEQ. The CDR3 consists of 15 residues. CDR3 region: CASSQDRGQGNGYTF.

The chain links TRBV20-1 to TRBJ1-5; TCRdb's D call of TRBD1 is untestable without DNA. The CDR3 covers 14 residues. Germline V gene sequence: CDR1 DFQATT, CDR2 SNEGSKA (reference sequence). The CDR3 sequence is CSARGRGSNQPQHF.

The rearrangement links TRBV20-1 to TRBJ2-7. The germline V gene has CDR1 DFQATT and CDR2 SNEGSKA (reference sequence). The length of the CDR3 is 12 residues. The CDR3 sequence is CSAPGTTYEQYF.

The rearrangement joins TRBV5-1 to TRBJ2-3; TCRdb's D call of TRBD2 is untestable without DNA. Germline V gene sequence: CDR1 SGHRS, CDR2 YFSETQ. The CDR3 runs 16 residues. CDR3 loop: CASSPGGTSGTDTQYF.

The chain employs TRBV13 and TRBJ2-7; TCRdb's D call, TRBD1, is unchecked because there is no DNA. The CDR3 is 16 amino acids. In germline, CDR1 is PRHDT, CDR2 FYEKMQ (reference sequence). The CDR3: CASSFDRTGTPYEQYF.

The chain recombines TRBV7-2 with TRBJ2-3; checking the TCRdb D call of TRBD2 is not possible without DNA. Germline V lookup: CDR1 SGHTA, CDR2 FQGNSA. The CDR3 has 17 amino acids. The CDR3 is CASSLYSSGSSTDTQYF.

The chain combines TRBV5-1 with TRBJ1-1. The germline V gene has CDR1 SGHRS and CDR2 YFSETQ. The CDR3 is 15 amino acids. The CDR3 spells CASSLDGLRNTEAFF.

The chain uses TRBV23-1 and TRBJ2-2; TCRdb reports TRBD1, a call that lacks DNA to check it against. TRBV23-1 counts as an open reading frame of uncertain function. The CDR3 has 14 residues. CDR3 protein: CASSPRQGAGELFF.

V gene TRBV12-3 or TRBV12-4 combines with J gene TRBJ2-1; TCRdb outputs TRBD1, but without DNA this stays unchecked. The CDR3 loop spans 15 amino acids. CDR3 protein: CASSPGGQGRNEQFF.

V gene TRBV29-1 combines with J gene TRBJ2-7; with no DNA, the TCRdb D assignment of TRBD1 cannot be verified. The CDR3 spans 14 residues. Germline-derived CDR1 and CDR2 are SQVTM and ANQGSEA. CDR3: CSVDAGQGGYEQYF.

The chain uses TRBV27 and TRBJ1-1; TCRdb names TRBD1, which stays unverified in the absence of DNA. Germline V gene lookup returns CDR1 MNHEY and CDR2 SMNVEV (reference sequence). The CDR3 is 12 amino acids. The CDR3 sequence: CASSLSGGRAFF.